This T cell receptor (beta chain) was captured in a study of shared T cell receptors in the human thymus. CDR1 is LNHDA, CDR2 SQIVND, per germline (reference sequence). The V and J ends lost 3 bases and 0 bases, in that order; junction bases with no gene match: 10. This CDR3 spans 17 amino acids. Some clones are missing from TCRdb's copy, which holds only in-frame ones; the method was immunoSEQ multiplex PCR. Of 650,000 to 950,000 clones listed, 70% to 90% were seen once; the top ten hold around 0.0099%. These data also featured in a second study, about human thymus T cells. From that study: Donors consisted of healthy Finnish infants (having corrective surgery for congenital heart defects). It was from resections taken during corrective heart surgery that the thymus tissue came. V and J gene usage appeared biased in thymic and blood repertoires. Related research described strongly overlapping thymic repertoires in unrelated people.

The clonotype comes from a girl under three years old with a congenital heart defect. The source material was thymocytes. The chain employs TRBV19 and TRBJ1-2; 7 positions agree with TRBD1. CDR3 region: CASSMNRGASSNYGYTF. DNA of the CDR3: TGTGCCAGTAGTATGAACAGGGGAGCCTCCTCTAACTATGGCTACACCTTC.